The 29 T cell receptor beta chains below were found in one sample sequenced in a study of cytomegalovirus exposure and HLA in healthy donors. Amplification used 60 Vbeta primers and 13 Jbeta primers. Clones were sequenced by immunoSEQ multiplex PCR, and TCRdb holds only the in-frame ones, with some missing. The listing contains 95,000 to 150,000 clones. Material for sequencing was PBMCs. The receptors were gathered from a man in his thirties or forties in good health and CMV-seronegative.

V is TRBV19 and J is TRBJ1-1; D gene uncertain. Germline assignment: CDR1 LNHDA and CDR2 SQIVND (reference sequence). The CDR3 loop spans 14 amino acids. Trimming shortened V by 7 bases and J by 0 bases, and 12 bases separated the two germline ends. Here the CDR3 reads CASTLGGMNTEAFF. The DNA of the CDR3 is TGTGCCAGTACCCTGGGAGGGATGAACACTGAAGCTTTCTTT.

The chain uses TRBV28 and TRBJ1-2; perhaps TRBD1 as D (6 bases). V dropped 5 bases and J dropped 4 bases, with 14 bases sitting between them. The CDR3 loop spans 14 amino acids. Germline CDR1 and CDR2: MDHEN and SYDVKM. CDR3 DNA: TGTGCCAGCAGTATACAGGGTGCTCCCTATGGCTACACCTTC. Its translation is CASSIQGAPYGYTF.

In DNA, the CDR3 is TGTGCCAGCAGTTCCCCCGGACTAGCGGCAAGCTCCTACAATGAGCAGTTCTTC. This encodes CASSSPGLAASSYNEQFF. The chain joins TRBV28 to TRBJ2-1, with TRBD2 matching 10 bases. The CDR3 is made up of 18 amino acids. Germline V gene sequence: CDR1 MDHEN, CDR2 SYDVKM. The trim removed 4 bases at V and 0 bases at J, leaving 9 bases unmatched.

The V call is TRBV10-3, the J call TRBJ2-1; D gene uncertain. Between the trimmed V and J ends, which lost 6 bases and 0 bases, there was a span of 15 bases. The CDR3 runs to 16 residues. Per the germline V gene, CDR1 is ENHRY and CDR2 is SYGVKD. DNA of the CDR3: TGTGCCATCAGCGACCCTGACAATAGCTCCTACAATGAGCAGTTCTTC. This translates into CAISDPDNSSYNEQFF.

The J gene is TRBJ1-5, the V gene TRBV30; TRBD1 aligns across 8 bases. The CDR3 consists of 15 residues. Germline V gene sequence: CDR1 GTSNPN, CDR2 SVGIG (reference sequence). Losses at the gene ends were 0 bases for V and 4 bases for J; bases not matched to a gene: 5. The CDR3 nucleotides read TGTGCCTGGAGTGTGGGGACAGGAAAAAATCAGCCCCAGCATTTT. Its protein product is CAWSVGTGKNQPQHF.

The genes are TRBV2 and TRBJ1-1; 9 bases agree with TRBD1. The length of the CDR3 is 13 residues. Germline V gene sequence: CDR1 SNHLY, CDR2 FYNNEI. The junction had 7 bases not matched to a gene; V was cut back by 6 bases and J by 8 bases. The chain's CDR3 is CASRRQGGTEAFF. Written as DNA, the CDR3 is TGTGCCAGCAGACGACAGGGGGGAACGGAAGCTTTCTTT.

The chain employs TRBV11-2 and TRBJ2-7; D possibly corresponds to TRBD2 (7 bases). CDR1 is SGHAT, CDR2 FQNNGV, per germline. V dropped 3 bases and J dropped 2 bases, with 17 bases sitting between them. This CDR3 has 16 residues. As DNA, the CDR3 is TGTGCCAGCAGCTTCCTCGAGGGGGAGGGGCCCTACGAGCAGTACTTC. This gives the protein CASSFLEGEGPYEQYF.

This chain uses TRBV23-1 with TRBJ2-7, with 12 bases matching TRBD2. TRBV23-1 is reported as an ORF; its role is uncertain. CDR3 length: 18 amino acids. After removal of 1 base from V and 1 base from J, the junction contained 8 bases not matched to a gene. This CDR3 reads CASSQFMGTSGLSYEQYF. The CDR3 coding sequence is TGCGCCAGCAGTCAATTCATGGGGACTAGCGGGCTTTCCTACGAGCAGTACTTC.

CDR3 residues: CASSDWEGDIQYF. Here the CDR3 DNA reads TGTGCCAGCAGTGATTGGGAAGGGGACATTCAGTACTTC. The chain links TRBV6-1 to TRBJ2-4, with D possibly TRBD1 on 5 matching bases. Trimming cost V 3 bases and J 8 bases, with 11 bases left between them. This CDR3 is built from 13 residues. From germline, CDR1 is MNHNS and CDR2 SASEGT.

V and J are TRBV29-1 and TRBJ2-7; 7 positions agree with TRBD2. V was clipped by 5 bases and J by 2 bases; unmatched bases: 12. The germline V gene encodes CDR1 SQVTM and CDR2 ANQGSEA. CDR3 length: 15 residues. The CDR3 bases are TGCAGCGTTATTGTACGGCGGGAGCCCACCTACGAGCAGTACTTC. Translation: CSVIVRREPTYEQYF.

The chain employs TRBV6-6 and TRBJ1-2; D might be TRBD1 (6 bases). CDR1 and CDR2 (germline): MNHNY, SVGAGI (reference sequence). The V and J ends lost 6 bases and 2 bases respectively, with 13 bases between them. CDR3 size: 14 residues. The DNA of the CDR3 is TGTGCCAGCAGGATCGAAGGGGGAAACTATGGCTACACCTTC. Protein sequence: CASRIEGGNYGYTF.

About this clone: Other DNA sequences from this sample encode an identical CDR3 as well. This chain uses TRBV7-2 with TRBJ2-7; the match to TRBD2 covers 11 bases. This CDR3 region has 15 residues. V lost 2 bases to trimming and J lost 0 bases; unmatched junction nucleotides: 0. Germline assignment: CDR1 SGHTA and CDR2 FQGNSA. CDR3 DNA: TGTGCCAGCAGCTTAACTAGCGGGAGCTCCTACGAGCAGTACTTC. Translating gives CASSLTSGSSYEQYF.

The chain uses TRBV11-3 and TRBJ2-1, with 7 bases aligning to TRBD1. Germline lookup yields CDR1 SGHNT and CDR2 YENEEA. The V segment lost 5 bases and the J segment 9 bases; nucleotides outside the gene matches: 7. The CDR3 contains 13 residues. CDR3 DNA: TGTGCCAGCAGCGCCGACAGGGTGGGTGAGCAGTTCTTC. Translating gives CASSADRVGEQFF.

The V and J genes are TRBV7-2 and TRBJ2-5; D is unresolved. The germline V and J ends were trimmed by 5 bases and 2 bases, with 9 bases remaining between them. This CDR3 spans 13 amino acids. CDR1 is SGHTA and CDR2 is FQGNSA in the germline V gene. The CDR3 coding sequence is TGTGCCAGCAGCCTATCGGGTCAAGAGACCCAGTACTTC. Encoded protein: CASSLSGQETQYF.

The genes are TRBV29-1 and TRBJ2-7, with TRBD1 matching 7 bases. Germline assignment: CDR1 SQVTM and CDR2 ANQGSEA. The V segment lost 7 bases and the J segment 4 bases; nucleotides outside the gene matches: 10. The length of the CDR3 is 13 residues. For the CDR3, the DNA is TGCAGCGCCATCTTAGGGACAGAATACGAGCAGTACTTC. Residues: CSAILGTEYEQYF.

Turning to this clone: A read error may produce the germline difference seen at one junction end. This chain links TRBV5-8 with TRBJ2-4; TRBD2 agrees at 12 bases. This CDR3 spans 14 amino acids. The germline gives CDR1 SGHTS, CDR2 YDEGEE. The CDR3 DNA reads as TGTGCCAGCAGCTCGGAGACTAGCGGGAGCCACGGGGACTTC. Amino acids: CASSSETSGSHGDF.

A remark on this clone: The same CDR3 is also encoded by other DNA sequences in this sample. The rearrangement joins TRBV6-4 to TRBJ2-3, with a weak D call TRBD1 (5 bases). Germline V gene lookup returns CDR1 MRHNA and CDR2 SNTAGT. Trimming left V 3 bases short and J 0 bases short, with 7 bases between. The CDR3 is made up of 14 amino acids. The CDR3 loop is CASSERGSTDTQYF. The CDR3 nucleotides are TGTGCCAGCAGTGAAAGGGGTAGCACAGATACGCAGTATTTT.

The V call is TRBV27, the J call TRBJ2-3; 9 bases match TRBD2. The CDR3 extends over 18 amino acids. Germline trimming cut 1 base from V and 6 bases from J; bases unmatched to any gene: 14. CDR1 is MNHEY, CDR2 SMNVEV, per germline (reference sequence). CDR3 DNA sequence: TGTGCCAGCAGTTTATTCCCGACTAGCGGACTACCTATTGATACGCAGTATTTT. Its translation is CASSLFPTSGLPIDTQYF.

J is TRBJ1-1 and V is TRBV5-6, with TRBD1 matching over 9 bases. The germline CDR1 and CDR2 sequences are SGHDT and YYEEEE. V trimming: 1 base; J trimming: 4 bases; junction bases outside the gene matches: 11. The CDR3 has 17 amino acids. The CDR3, as DNA: TGTGCCAGCAGCTTGAACAGGGGGCTTGGCTCGGGCACTGAAGCTTTCTTT. Protein sequence: CASSLNRGLGSGTEAFF.

The chain couples TRBV7-9 to TRBJ2-3; 9 bases agree with TRBD2. Germline V CDR1 and CDR2: SEHNR, FQNEAQ (reference sequence). The V segment lost 5 bases and the J segment 0 bases; nucleotides outside the gene matches: 6. This CDR3 region has 16 residues. The CDR3 bases are TGTGCCAGCAGCCCCCGAGCGGGAGGCAGCACAGATACGCAGTATTTT. Protein: CASSPRAGGSTDTQYF.

The chain employs TRBV5-4 and TRBJ2-1; D not resolved. The CDR3 covers 13 residues. Germline V CDR1 and CDR2: SGHNT, YYREEE (reference sequence). The V end was cut by 3 bases, the J end by 8 bases, with 12 bases between. The CDR3 reads CASSWWQVDEQFF. The CDR3 nucleotides read TGTGCCAGCAGCTGGTGGCAGGTGGATGAGCAGTTCTTC. The entire variable domain, with the rest obtained from reference TRBV5-4 and TRBJ2-1, is as follows: ETGVTQSPTHLIKTRGQQVTLRCSSQSGHNTVSWYQQALGQGPQFIFQYYREEENGRGNFPPRFSGLQFPNYSSELNVNALELDDSALYLCASSWWQVDEQFFGPGTRLTVL.

The chain employs TRBV28 and TRBJ1-5; no firm D call. Germline CDR1 is MDHEN and CDR2 is SYDVKM. CDR3 length: 15 residues. Trimming removed 2 bases from V and 9 bases from J, with 17 bases in between. The CDR3 loop is CASSLRPVKSGPQHF. CDR3 nucleotides: TGTGCCAGCAGTTTAAGGCCGGTTAAATCGGGGCCCCAGCATTTT.

J is TRBJ1-5 and V is TRBV6-1; D might be TRBD1 (6 bases). Germline V gives CDR1 MNHNS, CDR2 SASEGT. V lost 1 base and J 6 bases, leaving 13 bases between the germline ends. This CDR3 contains 15 residues. CDR3 nucleotide sequence: TGTGCCAGCAGTGAAGTTGACAGGTCGGTTCAGCCCCAGCATTTT. Translation: CASSEVDRSVQPQHF.

Comment on this clone: The DNA is left out, because the CDR3 cannot be placed on it with certainty; the CDR3 is given as TCRdb lists it. V is TRBV7-2 and J is TRBJ2-2; the listed D gene, TRBD1, was not tested against the DNA. Germline V gene sequence: CDR1 SGHTA, CDR2 FQGNSA. The CDR3 region is 18 residues in length, termini included. CDR3 residues: CASSFGPGQIINTGELFF.

The chain joins TRBV28 to TRBJ2-7; D perhaps matches TRBD1 (6 bases). The CDR3 is 14 residues long. Trimming removed 5 bases from V and 3 bases from J, with 14 bases in between. Germline lookup yields CDR1 MDHEN and CDR2 SYDVKM. CDR3 amino acids: CASSPGTILYEQYF. Here the CDR3 DNA reads TGTGCCAGCAGTCCCGGGACAATCCTCTACGAGCAGTACTTC. The full variable domain, with the rest looked up from reference TRBV28 and TRBJ2-7, is DVKVTQSSRYLVKRTGEKVFLECVQDMDHENMFWYRQDPGLGLRLIYFSYDVKMKEKGDIPEGYSVSREKKERFSLILESASTNQTSMYLCASSPGTILYEQYFGPGTRLTVT.

The chain uses TRBV2 and TRBJ2-7, with 8 positions matching TRBD1. The J segment lost 1 base and the V segment lost 6 bases, leaving 8 bases of the junction unmatched. Germline CDR1 reads SNHLY; CDR2 reads FYNNEI. The CDR3 length is 15 residues. As DNA, the CDR3 is TGTGCCAGCAGCGCGGACAGGGTTATTTCCTACGAGCAGTACTTC. Its protein is CASSADRVISYEQYF.

The chain uses TRBV7-2 and TRBJ2-5; maybe TRBD2 (5 bases). Germline values: CDR1 SGHTA, CDR2 FQGNSA. This CDR3 is 15 amino acids long. The V end was cut by 1 base, the J end by 4 bases, with 13 bases between. The CDR3: CASSLVRGVGETQYF. The CDR3 coding sequence is TGTGCCAGCAGCTTAGTTCGGGGAGTGGGAGAGACCCAGTACTTC.

The genes are TRBV5-1 and TRBJ2-3; D is uncertain. CDR3 length: 14 residues. Germline values: CDR1 SGHRS, CDR2 YFSETQ. Trimming stripped 1 base from V and 7 bases from J, with 13 bases between. The CDR3 DNA reads as TGCGCCAGCAGCTTGTTAACAGCACAGAATACGCAGTATTTT. This encodes CASSLLTAQNTQYF.

The rearrangement joins TRBV5-1 to TRBJ2-2; TRBD2 matches 8 bases. The CDR3 contains 16 residues. V gave up 4 bases and J gave up 8 bases; unmatched junction bases: 13. Germline CDR1 reads SGHRS; CDR2 reads YFSETQ. In DNA form, the CDR3 reads TGCGCCAGCAGCGCGACTAGCGCCACCGAGAGAGGGGAGCTGTTTTTT. As protein: CASSATSATERGELFF.